These 4 T cell receptor beta chains were sequenced from one sample in a study of T cell repertoires in cytomegalovirus infection. From the reads, TCRdb called clonotypes with MiXCR, one entry per CDR3 protein. The sample shows around 130,000 distinct CDR3 sequences, approximately 9.2% of them seen only once. Input material: PBMCs. Every receptor here comes from a human donor in good health (CMV status not recorded). Some clones in this sample may be carry-over from other donors' samples.

This clonotype was counted at least ten times. The genes are TRBV6-1 and TRBJ1-1, with no clear D. The CDR3 has 12 amino acids. The V end was cut by 2 bases, the J end by 4 bases, with 5 bases between. CDR1 is MNHNS and CDR2 is SASEGT in the germline V gene. The CDR3 DNA follows: TGTGCCAGCAGTGAACAGAGCACTGAAGCTTTCTTT. Residues: CASSEQSTEAFF.

This clonotype was recorded at least ten times. This chain connects TRBV20-1 to TRBJ2-1; D perhaps matches TRBD2 (6 bases). The V and J ends lost 4 bases and 0 bases respectively, with 10 bases between them. This CDR3 comprises 14 residues. The germline V gene has CDR1 DFQATT and CDR2 SNEGSKA (reference sequence). CDR3 nucleotides: TGCAGTGCTACGGGGGACCGCTCCTACAATGAGCAGTTCTTC. It is translated as CSATGDRSYNEQFF.

This clonotype was seen repeatedly, ten times or more. J is TRBJ2-7 and V is TRBV29-1, with 8 nucleotides matching TRBD1. The junction had 6 bases not matched to a gene; V was cut back by 8 bases and J by 6 bases. This CDR3 comprises 11 residues. CDR1 SQVTM and CDR2 ANQGSEA come from the germline V gene. For the CDR3, the DNA is TGCAGCACAGGACAGGGAGGCGAGCAGTACTTC. It codes for CSTGQGGEQYF.

This clonotype was seen many times. This chain links TRBV28 with TRBJ1-5; D unclear. Germline V gene data show CDR1 as MDHEN and CDR2 as SYDVKM. The CDR3 has 15 amino acids. Trimming shortened V by 1 base and J by 9 bases, and 16 bases separated the two germline ends. This CDR3 reads CASSLSARGWGPQHF. Written as DNA, the CDR3 is TGTGCCAGCAGTTTATCAGCTCGCGGGTGGGGGCCCCAGCATTTT.